Following are 9 T cell receptor beta chains from one sample sequenced in a study of blood T cell repertoires in COVID-19. The table came from immunoSEQ multiplex PCR; TCRdb's copy has only in-frame clones and leaves some out. The sample lists fewer than 650,000 clones; 70% to 90% were seen once. The specimen sequenced was peripheral blood. Receptor source: a woman aged 50 to 60 with COVID-19, enrolled during active disease.

The chain employs TRBV5-1 and TRBJ2-1; 7 nucleotides match TRBD2. The germline gives CDR1 SGHRS, CDR2 YFSETQ. V was clipped by 2 bases and J by 6 bases; unmatched bases: 2. This CDR3 has 13 amino acids. CDR3 nucleotides: TGCGCCAGCAGCTTAGGGACTATCAATGAGCAGTTCTTC. Its translation is CASSLGTINEQFF.

As regards this clone: Other DNA sequences in this specimen translate into the identical CDR3. CDR3 DNA sequence: TGTGCCAGCAGCTTAGGCGGTGAAGCTTTCTTT. It codes for CASSLGGEAFF. The chain carries TRBV11-2 and TRBJ1-1; no reliable D call. The ends were cut back, 1 base at V and 7 bases at J, with 4 bases in the middle. The CDR3 totals 11 residues. Germline assignment: CDR1 SGHAT and CDR2 FQNNGV.

This chain joins TRBV19 and TRBJ1-2; tentatively, D is TRBD1 (5 bases). Germline CDR1 is LNHDA and CDR2 is SQIVND (reference sequence). Trimming pared 3 bases from V and 2 bases from J, leaving 13 bases between. This CDR3 has 15 amino acids. CDR3 nucleotides: TGTGCCAGTAGTATCGGGGGAGAAGGGAACTATGGCTACACCTTC. Amino acids: CASSIGGEGNYGYTF.

The chain links TRBV2 to TRBJ1-2, with 11 bases identical to TRBD1. This CDR3 has 14 residues. With V trimmed by 3 bases and J by 5 bases, 2 bases remained unmatched. Looked up from germline, CDR1 is SNHLY and CDR2 is FYNNEI. CDR3 in amino acids: CASSEDRGPYGYTF. The CDR3 DNA sequence: TGTGCCAGCAGTGAGGACAGGGGGCCATATGGCTACACCTTC.

The V call is TRBV5-1, the J call TRBJ1-4, with D maybe TRBD1 (6 bases). The CDR3 has 15 amino acids. Looked up from germline, CDR1 is SGHRS and CDR2 is YFSETQ. Trimming took off 3 bases at V and 5 bases at J, with 14 bases between the two ends. The CDR3 reads CASSSQGGANEKLFF. DNA for the CDR3: TGCGCCAGCAGCTCACAGGGAGGGGCGAATGAAAAACTGTTTTTT.

The genes are TRBV6-5 and TRBJ1-2, with 9 bases that match TRBD1. CDR1 MNHEY and CDR2 SVGAGI come from the germline V gene. V trimming: 0 bases; J trimming: 6 bases; junction bases outside the gene matches: 2. The length of the CDR3 is 14 residues. CDR3: CASSYSDRGHGYTF. The DNA for the CDR3 is TGTGCCAGCAGTTACTCGGACAGGGGACATGGCTACACCTTC.

This sequence joins TRBV7-8 and TRBJ1-1; D remains unclear. This CDR3 spans 14 amino acids. The V gene lost 2 bases and the J gene lost 8 bases, with 15 bases spanning the gap. Germline lookup yields CDR1 SGHVS and CDR2 FQNEAQ. For the CDR3, the DNA is TGTGCCAGCAGCTTATTCACTAGGGAGGCCGAAGCTTTCTTT. Translation gives CASSLFTREAEAFF.

V usage is TRBV19 and J usage is TRBJ1-1; D is perhaps TRBD1 (5 bases). The CDR3 has 15 amino acids. The ends were cut back, 1 base at V and 5 bases at J, with 14 bases in the middle. Germline CDR1 is LNHDA and CDR2 is SQIVND (reference sequence). Here the CDR3 DNA reads TGTGCCAGTAGTATAGTTCCAGGGTTGGCGACTGAAGCTTTCTTT. This sequence encodes CASSIVPGLATEAFF.

In DNA form, the CDR3 reads TGTGCTAGTGTATTGGGCAGAACCACAGATACGCAGTATTTT. Residues: CASVLGRTTDTQYF. V gene TRBV12-5 combines with J gene TRBJ2-3; no clear D. The CDR3 is 14 amino acids. V was clipped by 7 bases and J by 2 bases, with 13 bases between them. Per germline, CDR1 LGHNT and CDR2 FRNRAP.